The 22 T cell receptor beta chains presented below share a single source sample, sequenced in a study of human T cells and chemical hapten exposure. Documented time point: patch test 1, 2 weeks after DPC sensitization. Described treatment: therapeutic diphenylcyclopropenone sensitization with weekly scalp DPC. Using its own MiXCR run on the RACE reads, TCRdb lists one record per CDR3 protein. The sample includes just over 80,000 distinct CDR3 sequences, about 10% of them seen just once. The sequencing used whole blood, collected in connection with sensitization to the hapten diphenylcyclopropenone (DPC). Every receptor here comes from a woman in her fifties or sixties with alopecia areata. Some clones in this sample may be carry-over from other donors' samples.

This clonotype was observed many times. This chain uses TRBV11-2 with TRBJ2-5; the D call may be TRBD1 or TRBD2 (5 bases each). Deletions cut 3 bases from V and 2 bases from J, with 13 bases between. The length of the CDR3 is 15 residues. Looked up from germline, CDR1 is SGHAT and CDR2 is FQNNGV. This chain's CDR3 is CASSFGSGTQETQYF. The DNA of the CDR3 is TGTGCCAGCAGCTTCGGTTCCGGGACGCAAGAGACCCAGTACTTC.

The chain joins TRBV20-1 to TRBJ2-3; 8 bases align to TRBD1. This CDR3 has 17 amino acids. Trimming removed 3 bases from V and 5 bases from J; junction bases left unmatched: 16. CDR1 is DFQATT and CDR2 is SNEGSKA in the germline V gene (reference sequence). CDR3 amino acids: CSASPLNRTGQVDTQYF. The DNA for the CDR3 is TGCAGTGCTAGCCCACTTAATCGGACAGGGCAAGTAGATACGCAGTATTTT.

This clonotype was observed at least ten times. J is TRBJ2-7 and V is TRBV3-1; a weak D match, TRBD1 (5 bases). Germline V lookup: CDR1 LGHDT, CDR2 YNNKEL (reference sequence). Trimming pared 8 bases from V and 2 bases from J, leaving 10 bases between. The CDR3 loop spans 12 amino acids. CDR3 sequence: CASVRQTYEQYF. The CDR3, as DNA: TGTGCCAGCGTCAGACAGACCTACGAGCAGTACTTC.

The gene calls are TRBV24-1 and TRBJ1-4; D is ambiguous. V was trimmed by 5 bases and J by 5 bases, leaving 8 bases between them. From germline, CDR1 is KGHDR and CDR2 SFDVKD. This CDR3 comprises 13 residues. This chain's CDR3 is CATSGDSNEKLFF. DNA of the CDR3: TGTGCCACCAGTGGGGATAGCAATGAAAAACTGTTTTTT.

This clonotype was recorded many times. The CDR3 loop is CASSRLGTGAGYTF. In nucleotides, the CDR3 is TGTGCCAGCAGTCGCCTTGGGACAGGGGCTGGCTACACCTTC. The rearrangement links TRBV12-3 or TRBV12-4 to TRBJ1-2; 10 positions match TRBD1. V gave up 5 bases and J gave up 7 bases; unmatched junction bases: 7. The CDR3 length is 14 residues.

This clonotype was seen ten or more times. This CDR3 is CSVVDGGPYNEQFF. The CDR3 region has the DNA TGCAGCGTTGTGGACGGAGGCCCCTACAATGAGCAGTTCTTC. V gene TRBV29-1 combines with J gene TRBJ2-1; perhaps TRBD2 as D (5 bases). This CDR3 region has 14 residues. CDR1 is SQVTM and CDR2 is ANQGSEA in the germline V gene. Trimming pared 4 bases from V and 2 bases from J, leaving 12 bases between.

The chain couples TRBV18 to TRBJ1-1, with D possibly matching TRBD1 (6 bases). V was pared by 1 base and J by 3 bases, with 9 bases between. There are 14 residues in the CDR3. The germline CDR1 and CDR2 sequences are KGHSH and LQKENI. The CDR3 sequence is CASSPQGGDTEAFF. As DNA, the CDR3 is TGTGCCAGCTCACCACAAGGGGGGGACACTGAAGCTTTCTTT.

The chain employs TRBV3-1 and TRBJ1-5; unclear D gene. The V gene lost 1 base and the J gene lost 5 bases, with 12 bases spanning the gap. The germline V gene has CDR1 LGHDT and CDR2 YNNKEL (reference sequence). This CDR3 is 15 amino acids long. In DNA, the CDR3 is TGTGCCAGCAGCCAAGGGAGCTTTGGCGATCAGCCCCAGCATTTT. Amino acids: CASSQGSFGDQPQHF.

This clonotype has just a few counts. V gene TRBV27 combines with J gene TRBJ2-7; D gene ambiguous. The germline CDR1 and CDR2 sequences are MNHEY and SMNVEV (reference sequence). There are 16 residues in the CDR3. With 4 bases removed from V and 3 bases from J, the gap between germline ends came to 19 bases. CDR3 in amino acids: CASSSQTIQGFYEQYF. DNA for the CDR3: TGTGCCAGCAGTTCACAGACCATCCAAGGATTCTACGAGCAGTACTTC.

The table lists this clonotype with a few counts. DNA for the CDR3: TGTGCCAGCAAATTGGGGCCGAACACCGGGGAGCTGTTTTTT. This codes for CASKLGPNTGELFF. This chain joins TRBV6-1 and TRBJ2-2; a weak D match, TRBD1 (5 bases). The V end was cut by 7 bases, the J end by 0 bases, with 9 bases between. The germline gives CDR1 MNHNS, CDR2 SASEGT. CDR3 length: 14 residues.

This clonotype was observed at least ten times. This chain links TRBV18 with TRBJ1-1; no clear D. The V and J ends lost 8 bases and 1 base respectively, with 14 bases between them. CDR3 length equals 14 residues. Germline loops: CDR1 KGHSH, CDR2 LQKENI. The CDR3 reads CASSPDRGNTEAFF. The DNA for the CDR3 is TGTGCCAGCAGCCCGGACCGCGGGAACACTGAAGCTTTCTTT.

There are a few counts of this clonotype. The V gene is TRBV7-2, the J gene TRBJ2-2; D may correspond to TRBD1 or TRBD2 (5 bases each). Germline loops: CDR1 SGHTA, CDR2 FQGNSA. With 5 bases removed from V and 4 bases from J, the gap between germline ends came to 17 bases. The CDR3 is 16 residues long. The CDR3 bases are TGTGCCAGCAGCCGGGGACGGCTATCATCCACCGGGGAGCTGTTTTTT. Translating it yields CASSRGRLSSTGELFF.

The genes are TRBV3-1 and TRBJ1-2, with a tentative D call TRBD1 (5 bases). This CDR3 has 13 amino acids. CDR1 is LGHDT and CDR2 is YNNKEL in the germline V gene (reference sequence). The V gene lost 6 bases and the J gene lost 4 bases, with 12 bases spanning the gap. The CDR3 coding sequence is TGTGCCAGCAGTAGGGGACTCGCCTATGGCTACACCTTC. It specifies CASSRGLAYGYTF.

The chain carries TRBV7-3 and TRBJ1-1; D is ambiguous. The CDR3 is 13 amino acids. Germline V gene lookup returns CDR1 SGHTA and CDR2 FQGTGA. Trimming pared 3 bases from V and 8 bases from J, leaving 13 bases between. The CDR3 region is CASSLGDIREAFF. In DNA form, the CDR3 reads TGTGCCAGCAGCTTGGGCGATATACGCGAAGCTTTCTTT.

In this sample, this clonotype turned up a few times. This rearrangement joins TRBV5-4 to TRBJ2-7; 16 bases line up with TRBD2. The V gene's germline CDR1 is SGHNT and CDR2 YYREEE (reference sequence). This CDR3 is 15 amino acids long. J was trimmed by 4 bases and V by 3 bases; bases with no gene match: 1. In nucleotides, the CDR3 is TGTGCCAGCAGCTCGGGACTAGCGGGAGGGTACGAGCAGTACTTC. Translated, it gives CASSSGLAGGYEQYF.

This clonotype was seen a few times. The chain joins TRBV10-2 to TRBJ2-3; D might be TRBD1 (7 bases). This CDR3 has 14 amino acids. Germline CDR1 and CDR2: WSHSY and SAAADI. Trimming stripped 10 bases from V and 1 base from J, with 15 bases between. CDR3 residues: CATRGERGTDTQYF. In nucleotides, the CDR3 is TGCGCCACCAGGGGGGAGCGAGGCACAGATACGCAGTATTTT.

At least ten counts were recorded for this clonotype. The rearrangement joins TRBV6-5 to TRBJ2-7, with 9 bases aligning to TRBD1. The germline gives CDR1 MNHEY, CDR2 SVGAGI. The V and J ends lost 3 bases and 1 base, in that order; junction bases with no gene match: 10. This CDR3 has 17 residues. CDR3 bases: TGTGCCAGCAGTTATCTTTACGGGGGGACAGGGTCCTACGAGCAGTACTTC. This codes for CASSYLYGGTGSYEQYF.

There are many counts of this clonotype. The CDR3: CASRELTSGLNSPLHF. The CDR3 bases are TGTGCCAGCAGAGAATTGACATCGGGTCTCAATTCACCCCTCCACTTT. The chain uses TRBV12-3 or TRBV12-4 and TRBJ1-6; no clear D gene. V was pared by 6 bases and J by 7 bases, with 19 bases between. The CDR3 totals 16 residues.

This clonotype was found many times. The genes are TRBV6-2 or TRBV6-3 and TRBJ1-5; D is possibly TRBD1 (6 bases). Trimming removed 8 bases from V and 2 bases from J, with 16 bases in between. Germline V CDR1 and CDR2: MNHEY, SVGEGT. The CDR3 has 15 amino acids. CDR3: CASERYRDGNQPQHF. CDR3 DNA sequence: TGTGCCAGCGAACGATACAGGGATGGCAATCAGCCCCAGCATTTT.

This clonotype has ten or more counts. The gene calls are TRBV12-3 or TRBV12-4 and TRBJ1-5, with TRBD1 matching 7 bases. The CDR3 totals 14 residues. V lost 3 bases and J lost 1; bases outside the gene matches: 0. CDR3 sequence reads: CASSFRGSNQPQHF. In DNA form, the CDR3 reads TGTGCCAGCAGTTTCAGGGGGAGCAATCAGCCCCAGCATTTT.

In this sample, this clonotype turned up a few times. The chain carries TRBV4-3 and TRBJ1-1, with TRBD1 as a possible D gene (5 bases). Germline assignment: CDR1 LGHNA and CDR2 YSLEER. The CDR3 covers 19 residues. The V gene lost 0 bases and the J gene lost 4 bases, with 24 bases spanning the gap. The CDR3 DNA sequence: TGCGCCAGCAGCCAAGAGGGCAGAGGGTCGGTCACCGGGGGCACTGAAGCTTTCTTT. It translates to CASSQEGRGSVTGGTEAFF.

This clonotype was seen repeatedly, ten times or more. CDR3 bases: TGTGCCAGCAGCCAAGACCCGTCTAGCAGGAACACCGGGGAGCTGTTTTTT. Amino acid sequence: CASSQDPSSRNTGELFF. The chain couples TRBV4-2 to TRBJ2-2; perhaps TRBD2 as D (5 bases). This CDR3 is 17 amino acids long. CDR1 and CDR2 from the germline V gene are LGHNA and YNFKEQ. V shed 0 bases and J shed 1 base, with 12 bases lying between them.